This TCR beta chain is drawn from a study of CD8 T cells in Susac syndrome. The study, taken as a whole, reports: The authors acknowledged that the study's TCR sequencing and HLA analysis involved relatively few individuals.

Trimming removed 4 bases from V and 10 bases from J, with 17 bases in between. The length of the CDR3 is 14 residues. The germline CDR1 and CDR2 sequences are MNHEY and SVGAGI. Sequencing targeted TCR beta in blood CD8+ and CD4+ T cells. The CD8+ and CD4+ T cells were negatively isolated, with the TEMRA cells enriched by FACS. Reverse transcription of about 0.45 to 1 ug RNA was performed with random hexamers. The authors amplified TCR beta CDR3 across 54 Vbeta and 13 Jbeta using immunoSEQ multiplex PCR. TCRdb fed the immunoSEQ multiplex PCR reads into MiXCR, producing one record per CDR3 protein. Of about 200,000 distinct CDR3 sequences listed, approximately 95% are singletons. Worth noting for this clonotype: Its matching antigen is unknown.

What was sequenced was CD4+ T cells from PBMCs. The receptor comes from a human donor with multiple sclerosis. This rearrangement joins TRBV6-5 to TRBJ2-1, with a tentative D call TRBD1 (6 bases). The CDR3 DNA follows: TGTGCCAGCAGTTCCAACCGGGACACGGTCGAGCAGTTCTTC. It encodes CASSSNRDTVEQFF.